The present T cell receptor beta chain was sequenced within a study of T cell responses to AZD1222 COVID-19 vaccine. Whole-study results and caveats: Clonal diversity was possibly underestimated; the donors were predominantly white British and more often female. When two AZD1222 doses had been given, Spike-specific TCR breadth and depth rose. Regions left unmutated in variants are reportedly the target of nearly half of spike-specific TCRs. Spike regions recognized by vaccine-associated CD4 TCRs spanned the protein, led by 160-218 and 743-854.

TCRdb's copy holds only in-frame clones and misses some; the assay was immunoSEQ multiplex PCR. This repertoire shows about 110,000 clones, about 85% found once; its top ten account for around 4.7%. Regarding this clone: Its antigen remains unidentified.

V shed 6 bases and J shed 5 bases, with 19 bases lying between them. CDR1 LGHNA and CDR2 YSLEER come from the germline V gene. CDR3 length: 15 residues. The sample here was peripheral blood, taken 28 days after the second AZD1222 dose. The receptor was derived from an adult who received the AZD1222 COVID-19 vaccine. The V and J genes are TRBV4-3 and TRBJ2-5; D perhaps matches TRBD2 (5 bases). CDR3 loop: CASSHNSGVGETQYF. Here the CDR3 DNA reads TGCGCCAGCAGTCACAATTCCGGGGTTGGGGAGACCCAGTACTTC.